The 26 T cell receptor beta chains presented below share a single source sample, sequenced in a study of blood T cell repertoires in COVID-19. Profiling relied on immunoSEQ multiplex PCR, and the TCRdb table lists in-frame clones only, not all of them. The sample has under 300,000 clones; 75% to 90% are singletons. The sequenced sample consisted of PBMCs or T cells enriched from blood (not recorded which). Receptors originate from a woman under 30 who had recovered from COVID-19.

This clone was counted only a few times. The V and J genes are TRBV2 and TRBJ2-5; no reliable D call. Looked up from germline, CDR1 is SNHLY and CDR2 is FYNNEI. The CDR3 runs 11 residues. Trimming removed 6 bases from V and 5 bases from J, with 7 bases in between. The CDR3 sequence is CASRVQETQYF. The CDR3 coding sequence is TGTGCCAGCAGGGTACAGGAGACCCAGTACTTC.

The chain employs TRBV9 and TRBJ2-2; 8 positions match TRBD2. Germline V gene lookup returns CDR1 SGDLS and CDR2 YYNGEE. V gave up 3 bases and J gave up 0 bases; unmatched junction bases: 4. This CDR3 spans 16 amino acids. Here the CDR3 DNA reads TGTGCCAGCAGCGCCCCCGGGGGGGCGAACACCGGGGAGCTGTTTTTT. Translated: CASSAPGGANTGELFF.

The chain has TRBV2 and TRBJ1-2; 8 nucleotides line up with TRBD1. V was clipped by 2 bases and J by 4 bases; unmatched bases: 6. The CDR3 spans 15 residues. CDR1 and CDR2 (germline): SNHLY, FYNNEI. CDR3 bases: TGTGCCAGCAGTGAAAGGGACAGGAGTGGCTATGGCTACACCTTC. It encodes CASSERDRSGYGYTF.

The chain couples TRBV9 to TRBJ1-1, with D possibly being TRBD1 (6 bases). V dropped 5 bases and J dropped 0 bases, with 8 bases sitting between them. This CDR3 region has 13 residues. Germline lookup yields CDR1 SGDLS and CDR2 YYNGEE. The CDR3 DNA sequence: TGTGCCAGCAGTCCAGGGGTGAACACTGAAGCTTTCTTT. Its translation: CASSPGVNTEAFF.

This clone was picked up a small number of times. The rearrangement links TRBV6-4 to TRBJ2-1; TRBD2 agrees at 8 bases. There are 16 residues in the CDR3. The trim removed 4 bases at V and 6 bases at J, leaving 11 bases unmatched. CDR1 is MRHNA and CDR2 is SNTAGT in the germline V gene. The CDR3 region is CASSALGGAQFNEQFF. The CDR3 nucleotides read TGTGCCAGCAGTGCCCTCGGGGGGGCCCAATTCAATGAGCAGTTCTTC.

The chain couples TRBV4-2 to TRBJ1-1; D is possibly TRBD1 (6 bases). V dropped 5 bases and J dropped 1 base, with 17 bases sitting between them. The CDR3 spans 16 residues. Germline V gene lookup returns CDR1 LGHNA and CDR2 YNFKEQ. The CDR3 sequence is CASSGNLWDKNTEAFF. The CDR3 DNA reads as TGTGCCAGCAGCGGAAATTTATGGGACAAGAACACTGAAGCTTTCTTT.

V and J are TRBV15 and TRBJ2-2; TRBD1 agrees at 8 bases. The J segment lost 1 base and the V segment lost 4 bases, leaving 5 bases of the junction unmatched. Looked up from germline, CDR1 is LNHNV and CDR2 is YYDKDF (reference sequence). There are 16 residues in the CDR3. The CDR3 nucleotides read TGTGCCACCAGCAACGGACAGGGCCTGAACACCGGGGAGCTGTTTTTT. Translating gives CATSNGQGLNTGELFF.

The chain combines TRBV6-5 with TRBJ2-7; TRBD1 agrees at 8 bases. The CDR3 loop spans 14 amino acids. CDR1 and CDR2 (germline): MNHEY, SVGAGI. With V trimmed by 8 bases and J by 5 bases, 11 bases remained unmatched. The CDR3 reads CASAEDRVLNEQYF. The CDR3 region has the DNA TGTGCCAGCGCTGAGGACAGGGTCCTTAACGAGCAGTACTTC.

The chain combines TRBV19 with TRBJ1-1; 8 bases fit TRBD1. The CDR3 loop spans 17 amino acids. The ends lost 6 bases at V and 0 bases at J; junction bases unmatched: 12. Germline CDR1 LNHDA, CDR2 SQIVND (reference sequence). The CDR3 nucleotides read TGTGCCAGTAGACGGCCGGGACAGGCCTCCATGAACACTGAAGCTTTCTTT. Amino acid sequence: CASRRPGQASMNTEAFF.

V usage is TRBV28 and J usage is TRBJ1-5; D ambiguous. Germline V lookup: CDR1 MDHEN, CDR2 SYDVKM. CDR3 length: 12 amino acids. Trimming removed 8 bases at V and 11 bases at J, with 16 bases between. CDR3 DNA sequence: TGTGCCAGCGAGACAACGACAAAAACCCAGCATTTT. Translating it yields CASETTTKTQHF.

The J gene is TRBJ1-4, the V gene TRBV7-9; no reliable D call. Germline V lookup: CDR1 SEHNR, CDR2 FQNEAQ (reference sequence). This CDR3 contains 15 residues. V was shortened by 5 bases and J by 3 bases, with 13 bases between the two germline ends. CDR3 sequence (DNA): TGTGCCAGCAGCCCCCTACTTCTGGCTAATGAAAAACTGTTTTTT. It specifies CASSPLLLANEKLFF.

A remark on this clone: A read error may account for a junction end that differs from germline. The V call is TRBV5-1, the J call TRBJ1-2; D gene ambiguous. The CDR3 is 14 residues long. Germline CDR1 reads SGHRS; CDR2 reads YFSETQ. In DNA form, the CDR3 reads TGCGCCAGCAGCCTAGGAGAGGTCAACTCTGGCTACACCTTC. This encodes CASSLGEVNSGYTF. The full variable domain, with the rest looked up from reference TRBV5-1 and TRBJ1-2, is KAGVTQTPRYLIKTRGQQVTLSCSPISGHRSVSWYQQTPGQGLQFLFEYFSETQRNKGNFPGRFSGRQFSNSRSEMNVSTLELGDSALYLCASSLGEVNSGYTFGSGTRLTVV.

The chain links TRBV19 to TRBJ2-2; the match to TRBD1 covers 8 bases. The ends lost 3 bases at V and 3 bases at J; junction bases unmatched: 24. Germline V CDR1 and CDR2: LNHDA, SQIVND (reference sequence). The CDR3 is 22 amino acids. Here the CDR3 reads CASSISWVGAQGAAEDTGELFF. The CDR3 nucleotides read TGTGCCAGTAGTATTTCGTGGGTGGGGGCTCAGGGGGCCGCGGAGGACACCGGGGAGCTGTTTTTT.

The chain combines TRBV4-1 with TRBJ2-5, with 9 bases that match TRBD2. The germline V gene encodes CDR1 MGHRA and CDR2 YSYEKL. The CDR3 has 18 amino acids. V shed 0 bases and J 7 bases; nucleotides not matched to a gene: 15. CDR3 nucleotides: TGCGCCAGCAGCCAAGAGACGGTGGTAGCGGGGGTCGAGGGGACCCAGTACTTC. Its protein product is CASSQETVVAGVEGTQYF.

The chain carries TRBV29-1 and TRBJ1-4, with no clear D. The V gene lost 3 bases and the J gene lost 3 bases, with 11 bases spanning the gap. This CDR3 spans 14 amino acids. Germline V gene sequence: CDR1 SQVTM, CDR2 ANQGSEA. The DNA for the CDR3 is TGCAGCGTTGACGAGGGCCAGGCTAATGAAAAACTGTTTTTT. As protein: CSVDEGQANEKLFF.

V gene TRBV28 combines with J gene TRBJ1-4; D gene uncertain. Trimming pared 5 bases from V and 0 bases from J, leaving 4 bases between. The CDR3 covers 13 residues. Germline loops: CDR1 MDHEN, CDR2 SYDVKM. The CDR3 region has the DNA TGTGCCAGCAGTCCTGCAACTAATGAAAAACTGTTTTTT. Encoded protein: CASSPATNEKLFF.

This chain connects TRBV7-8 to TRBJ1-2; TRBD1 agrees at 10 bases. Trimming removed 6 bases from V and 4 bases from J; junction bases left unmatched: 11. CDR3 length: 16 residues. The germline CDR1 and CDR2 sequences are SGHVS and FQNEAQ. The DNA for the CDR3 is TGTGCCAGCAGTCCAAGACAGGGGGCGCTAGGCTATGGCTACACCTTC. Protein sequence: CASSPRQGALGYGYTF.

The rearrangement links TRBV5-4 to TRBJ2-5; 8 bases align to TRBD2. The CDR3 loop spans 13 amino acids. With 6 bases clipped from V and 3 bases from J, the junction kept 4 bases outside the gene matches. Germline CDR1 reads SGHNT; CDR2 reads YYREEE (reference sequence). DNA for the CDR3: TGTGCCAGCACGCCAGCGGGGGAAGAGACCCAGTACTTC. It is translated as CASTPAGEETQYF. Based on the CDR3 plus reference TRBV5-4 and TRBJ2-5, the full variable domain is ETGVTQSPTHLIKTRGQQVTLRCSSQSGHNTVSWYQQALGQGPQFIFQYYREEENGRGNFPPRFSGLQFPNYSSELNVNALELDDSALYLCASTPAGEETQYFGPGTRLLVL.

The chain joins TRBV5-1 to TRBJ1-2; 8 positions agree with TRBD1. CDR1 is SGHRS, CDR2 YFSETQ, per germline. CDR3 size: 16 residues. V trimming: 4 bases; J trimming: 2 bases; junction bases outside the gene matches: 10. CDR3 in DNA: TGCGCCAGCAGCCTAGGGTTCGGACAGGGAAACTATGGCTACACCTTC. Residues: CASSLGFGQGNYGYTF.

The V and J genes are TRBV30 and TRBJ1-2; maybe TRBD1 (6 bases). Trimming cost V 4 bases and J 8 bases, with 14 bases left between them. Germline values: CDR1 GTSNPN, CDR2 SVGIG (reference sequence). The CDR3 spans 12 residues. The CDR3 loop is CAWTSGVEGYTF. DNA of the CDR3: TGTGCCTGGACCTCAGGGGTTGAAGGCTACACCTTC.

The rearrangement uses TRBV6-5 and TRBJ2-7, with TRBD2 matching 12 bases. Germline V gene sequence: CDR1 MNHEY, CDR2 SVGAGI. CDR3 size: 14 residues. V trimming: 5 bases; J trimming: 6 bases; junction bases outside the gene matches: 5. The CDR3 sequence: CASSRTGLAGEQYF. DNA for the CDR3: TGTGCCAGCAGTCGGACGGGACTAGCGGGCGAGCAGTACTTC.

The rearrangement joins TRBV16 to TRBJ1-2, with TRBD1 identical over 8 bases. Losses at the gene ends were 1 base for V and 6 bases for J; bases not matched to a gene: 7. Germline CDR1 reads KGHSY; CDR2 reads FQNENV. The CDR3 is made up of 15 amino acids. The CDR3 is CASSQFRQGKDGYTF. The DNA for the CDR3 is TGTGCCAGCAGCCAATTTCGACAGGGGAAGGATGGCTACACCTTC.

The rearrangement joins TRBV14 to TRBJ2-2; weak D call: TRBD2 (6 bases). V lost 6 bases and J 4 bases, leaving 9 bases between the germline ends. In germline, CDR1 is SGHDN, CDR2 FVKESK. CDR3 length: 13 residues. The CDR3 here is CASSHGGTGELFF. CDR3 in DNA: TGTGCCAGCAGTCACGGGGGCACCGGGGAGCTGTTTTTT.

The chain links TRBV7-3 to TRBJ2-6; no clear D gene. CDR3 size: 16 residues. The V gene lost 5 bases and the J gene lost 0 bases, with 11 bases spanning the gap. The germline CDR1 and CDR2 sequences are SGHTA and FQGTGA. The chain's CDR3 is CASSAHMNSGANVLTF. CDR3 bases: TGTGCCAGCAGCGCTCACATGAACTCTGGGGCCAACGTCCTGACTTTC.

V gene TRBV6-5 combines with J gene TRBJ1-2; tentative D call: TRBD1 (5 bases). CDR3 length: 13 amino acids. The germline V and J ends were trimmed by 7 bases and 1 base, with 10 bases remaining between them. The V gene's germline CDR1 is MNHEY and CDR2 SVGAGI. The CDR3 region has the DNA TGTGCCAGCACGGGGGACTTTAACTATGGCTACACCTTC. It translates to CASTGDFNYGYTF.

The chain combines TRBV9 with TRBJ1-6, with D possibly being TRBD1 (5 bases). This CDR3 spans 14 amino acids. The V gene's germline CDR1 is SGDLS and CDR2 YYNGEE. Trimming stripped 3 bases from V and 9 bases from J, with 13 bases between. CDR3 region: CASSEGPGGSPLHF. The CDR3 DNA reads as TGTGCCAGCAGCGAGGGACCCGGGGGTTCACCCCTCCACTTT.